The T cell receptor beta chain under discussion was sequenced for a study of CD8+CD57+ T cells in acquired aplastic anemia (dated by TCRdb to about 2018). Some background on the complete study: A mean of about 3.2 ug of DNA, ranging from about 0.17 to 30 ug, was extracted from sorted CD4+ and CD8+ cells. CD8+CD57+ expansion was defined as a frequency above the mean frequency observed in healthy subjects.

CDR1 KGHDR and CDR2 SFDVKD are derived from the germline V gene. Its CDR3 holds 15 amino acids, cysteine through phenylalanine. Only the CDR3 DNA stays, 45 bases, in frame from base 1. V is reduced by 4 bases and J by 3 bases, leaving a spacing of 14 bases between them. Regarding this clonotype: It lacks a known antigen. No base-level quality is on record; no much larger clone is a single base apart.

Genomic DNA served as template for TCR beta VDJ combination and CDR3 sequence profiling. An Illumina HiSeq 2000 was used for TCR repertoire sequencing. Turning to the authors' computational methods: TRBV/TRBJ rearrangement plots, CDR3 size and DJ length profiles, and Simpson's diversity index were used to evaluate the repertoires. The most abundant DNA sequence in the deep sequencing data was taken as the immunodominant clone. CDR3 amino acid sequences were screened for sharing across subjects and compared with published repertoires and the VDJdb database. TCRdb took the public reads, trimmed them with fastp at Q25, ran MiXCR for clone calling and kept in-frame beta chains. Rows merge per CDR3 protein into single entries with the most common DNA and genes. TCRdb's processing, not the authors' own work, is the source of the V and J calls. The sample contains roughly 170,000 distinct CDR3 sequences, 45% to 60% of them found a single time. The ten largest make up roughly 13% of the sample.

What the work shows at the level of the full study, not this receptor alone: No significant difference in CD8+ Simpson's diversity was found between patients and healthy controls (P=0.060). Roughly 30 CD8+ CDR3 sequences were shared between patients and controls but appeared highly expressed in patients and within their immunodominant clones.

Flow cytometry had shown CD8+CD57+ cell expansion in the patients selected for sequencing. All patients had severe acquired aplastic anemia diagnosed by International Study of Aplastic Anemia and Agranulocytosis and Camitta criteria. At the time blood was sampled, none of the patients had received any therapy. TCR repertoires of sorted CD4+ and CD8+ blood T cells from severe aplastic anemia patients and healthy subjects were deep-sequenced in the study. In the USA, patient enrollment took place under clinicaltrials.gov protocols 00001620, 01623167, 00001397, 00071045, 00081523 and 00961064. Ficoll-Paque density gradient centrifugation was used to isolate peripheral blood mononuclear cells. Before DNA was extracted, CD4+ and CD8+ T cells were sorted using either FACS or magnetic beads.

The TCR comes from a human donor with aplastic anemia. Material for sequencing was sorted CD4+, CD8+, or CD8+CD57+ T cells (not recorded which) from PBMCs. The rearranged chain carries TRBV24-1 and TRBJ2-5; TRBD2 might be the D gene, on 6 matching bases. The nucleotide sequence reads as follows: TGTGCCACCAGTGAGGAGGGCCGGTTGAAAGAGACCCAGTACTTC. This gives the protein CATSEEGRLKETQYF.